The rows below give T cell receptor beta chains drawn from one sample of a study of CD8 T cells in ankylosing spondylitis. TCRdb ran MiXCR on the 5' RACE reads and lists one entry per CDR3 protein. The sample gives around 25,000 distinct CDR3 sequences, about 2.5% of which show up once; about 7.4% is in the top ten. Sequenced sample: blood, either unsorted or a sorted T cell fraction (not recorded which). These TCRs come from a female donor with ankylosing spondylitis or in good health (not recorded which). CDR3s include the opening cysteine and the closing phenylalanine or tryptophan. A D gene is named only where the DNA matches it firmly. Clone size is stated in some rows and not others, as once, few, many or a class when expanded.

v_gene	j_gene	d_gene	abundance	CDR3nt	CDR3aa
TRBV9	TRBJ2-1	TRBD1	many	TGTGCCAGCAGCGTAGCTCCCGCAGGGGGCGATCAGTTCTTC	CASSVAPAGGDQFF
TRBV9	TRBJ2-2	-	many	TGTGCCAGCAGCACCAGGGCAGGGACCACCGGGGAGCTGTTTTTT	CASSTRAGTTGELFF
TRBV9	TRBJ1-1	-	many	TGTGCCAGCAGCGTAGATGGGTTAGGAACTGAAGCTTTCTTT	CASSVDGLGTEAFF
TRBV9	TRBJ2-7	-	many	TGTGCCAGCAGCGCAACCGCAACCCACGAGCAGTACTTC	CASSATATHEQYF
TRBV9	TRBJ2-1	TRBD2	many	TGTGCCAGCAGCGTAGGTCCTAGCGGGGGTAGCTCCTACAATGAGCAGTTCTTC	CASSVGPSGGSSYNEQFF
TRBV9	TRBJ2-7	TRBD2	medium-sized	TGTGCCAGCAGCGTCACGGGGACTAGCGGGATCGAGCAGTACTTC	CASSVTGTSGIEQYF
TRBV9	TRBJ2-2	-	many	TGTGCCAGCAGCGCCCTGAGGGGAGCGGGTTTGACCGGGGAGCTGTTTTTT	CASSALRGAGLTGELFF
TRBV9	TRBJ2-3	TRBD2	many	TGTGCCAGCAGCCCGAAAGCGGGAATTCCAGATACGCAGTATTTT	CASSPKAGIPDTQYF
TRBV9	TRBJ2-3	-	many	TGTGCCAGCAGCGTCGGGACTTCTAGGTCGGATACGCAGTATTTT	CASSVGTSRSDTQYF
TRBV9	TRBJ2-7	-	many	TGTGCCAGCAGCGTAGGGCAGGTCTCTACGGTGCAGTACTTC	CASSVGQVSTVQYF
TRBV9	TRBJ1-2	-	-	TGTGCCAGCATCGTCGGACAGCCCTCTAACTATGGCTACGCCTTC	CASIVGQPSNYGYAF
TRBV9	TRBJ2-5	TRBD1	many	TGTGCCAGCAGCGTAGAGGGACAGGGTTTAACGGAGACCCAGTACTTC	CASSVEGQGLTETQYF
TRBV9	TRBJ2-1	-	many	TGTGCCAGCAGCGCCATGGACGGAGTCTCCTACAATGAGCAGTTCTTC	CASSAMDGVSYNEQFF
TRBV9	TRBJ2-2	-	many	TGTGCCAGCAGCCAGGGGCCTGGGACCGGGGAGCTGTTTTTT	CASSQGPGTGELFF
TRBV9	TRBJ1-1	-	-	TGTGCCAGCAGCGTAATGGGGGCGACCTCTAACACTGAAGCTTTCTTT	CASSVMGATSNTEAFF
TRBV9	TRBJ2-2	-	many	TGTGCCAGCAGCCCCCGTAGGGGGGCGGCCGGGGAGCTGTTTTTT	CASSPRRGAAGELFF
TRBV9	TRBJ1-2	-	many	TGTGCCAGCAGCGTAGGGGTCGGGGAAAGGGGGTATGGCTACACCTTC	CASSVGVGERGYGYTF
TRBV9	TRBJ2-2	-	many	TGTGCCAGCAGCGTAGAAGGCAGAGCGAACACCGGGGAGCTGTTTTTT	CASSVEGRANTGELFF
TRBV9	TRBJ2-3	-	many	TGTGCCAGCAGCGTAGGGGAGGGCACAGATACGCAGTATTTT	CASSVGEGTDTQYF
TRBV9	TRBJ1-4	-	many	TGTGCCAGCAGCGGGGGGGACGCTAATGAAAAACTGTTTTTT	CASSGGDANEKLFF
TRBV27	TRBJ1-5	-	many	TGTGCCAGCAGTGATCAGGGGCACAATCAGCCCCAGCATTTT	CASSDQGHNQPQHF
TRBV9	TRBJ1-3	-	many	TGTGCCAGCAGCGTAGGCCCGAGAACCTCTGGAAACACCATATATTTT	CASSVGPRTSGNTIYF
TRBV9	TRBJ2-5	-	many	TGTGCCAGCAGCCTAGGCAGTCAAGAGACCCAGTACTTC	CASSLGSQETQYF
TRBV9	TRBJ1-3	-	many	TGTGCCAGCAGCGTAGACACAGTGAACTCTGGAAACACCATATATTTT	CASSVDTVNSGNTIYF
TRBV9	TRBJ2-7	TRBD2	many	TGTGCCAGCAGCGTAGGAGCGGGGGGCGAGCAGTACTTC	CASSVGAGGEQYF